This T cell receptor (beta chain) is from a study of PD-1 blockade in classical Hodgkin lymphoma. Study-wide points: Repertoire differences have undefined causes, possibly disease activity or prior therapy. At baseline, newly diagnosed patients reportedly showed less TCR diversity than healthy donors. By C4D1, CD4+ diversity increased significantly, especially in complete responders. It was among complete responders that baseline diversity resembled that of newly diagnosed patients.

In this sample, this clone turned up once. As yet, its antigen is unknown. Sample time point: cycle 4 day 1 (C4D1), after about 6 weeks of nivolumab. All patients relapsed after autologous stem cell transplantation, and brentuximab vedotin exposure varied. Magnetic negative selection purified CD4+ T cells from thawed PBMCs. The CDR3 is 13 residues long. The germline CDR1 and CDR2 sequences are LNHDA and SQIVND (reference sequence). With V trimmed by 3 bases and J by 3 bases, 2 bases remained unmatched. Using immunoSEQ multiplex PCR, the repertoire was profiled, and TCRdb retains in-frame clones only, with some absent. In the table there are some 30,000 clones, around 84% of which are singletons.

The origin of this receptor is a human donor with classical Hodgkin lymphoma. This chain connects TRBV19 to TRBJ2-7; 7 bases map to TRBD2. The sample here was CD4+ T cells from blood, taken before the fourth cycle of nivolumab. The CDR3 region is CASSIGGGYEQYF. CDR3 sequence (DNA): TGTGCCAGTAGTATTGGCGGGGGCTACGAGCAGTACTTC. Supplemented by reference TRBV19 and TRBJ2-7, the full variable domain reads DGGITQSPKYLFRKEGQNVTLSCEQNLNHDAMYWYRQDPGQGLRLIYYSQIVNDFQKGDIAEGYSVSREKKESFPLTVTSAQKNPTAFYLCASSIGGGYEQYFGPGTRLTVT.